Sequencing of this T cell receptor (beta chain) was carried out in a study of blood T cells in healthy people across ages. Trimming removed 7 bases from V and 0 bases from J; junction bases left unmatched: 5. This CDR3 is 16 amino acids long. Germline lookup yields CDR1 SGHVS and CDR2 FNYEAQ. Together with a sample-barcoded 5' primer, a J-beta primer mix was included in a second PCR lasting 7 to 11 cycles. A single record per CDR3 protein comes from TCRdb applying MiXCR to the 5' RACE reads. The sample holds 550,000 to 800,000 distinct CDR3 sequences, 32% seen once. This clonotype was counted many times.

The TCR sequence derives from a woman of 80 years or more in good health. The sequenced sample was blood. V gene TRBV7-6 combines with J gene TRBJ2-6; 8 positions agree with TRBD2. The CDR3 DNA reads as TGTGCCAGCACGCTCGGGAGGGCCTCTGGGGCCAACGTCCTGACTTTC. It specifies CASTLGRASGANVLTF. Complete variable domain (other parts from reference TRBV7-6 and TRBJ2-6): GAGVSQSPRYKVTKRGQDVALRCDPISGHVSLYWYRQALGQGPEFLTYFNYEAQQDKSGLPNDRFSAERPEGSISTLTIQRTEQRDSAMYRCASTLGRASGANVLTFGAGSRLTVL.